The subject of this entry is one T cell receptor beta chain. It lacks a known antigen. Per-base quality was not reported, and no clone a single base away is much larger than it. The junction shows trimming of 1 base on V and 2 bases on J, plus 8 bases between the germline ends. From the germline V gene, CDR1 is LGHNA and CDR2 is YSLEER. From the cysteine through the phenylalanine, the CDR3 covers 15 amino acids. The DNA shown is the 45-base CDR3, in frame from base 1. This entry comes from a study of shared clonotypes between healthy human individuals (dated by TCRdb to 2019 to 2021). Background on the whole study: A couple of women and three men aged 18 to 49 years were included in the cohort. To estimate repertoire size and how much clonotypes are shared between individuals, the study performed deep sequencing of blood TCR repertoires from about 5 healthy adults. Leukapheresis yielded between about 0.94 and 10 billion PBMCs per donor. To increase sequencing depth and limit assay-specific biases, TCR repertoire library preparation and sequencing were carried out by different laboratories using diverse techniques. Per donor, three plates each were used for CD4 naive and CD4 memory, two for CD8 naive, and one for CD8 memory.

TCR CDR3 regions were amplified from genomic DNA by multiplex PCR using the deep immunoSEQ assay. Genomic DNA extracted from each cell subset was distributed evenly over all wells of several immunoSEQ 96-well plates, and each plate served as one replicate. For sorted subsets, each replicate PCR was loaded with 200 ng genomic DNA, equivalent to some 31,000 T cell genomes. Purified libraries were measured with a Qubit 3.0 fluorometer, size-checked on a Bioanalyzer 2100, and measured again with the KAPA Library Quantification kit. Each immunoSEQ 96-well plate was sequenced on its own single-read 150-cycle Illumina NextSeq 550 flow cell. Per the source publication's procedure: Because only junctional sequences without quality scores were contained in the immunoSEQ output, filtering matching that applied to full-length reads could not be performed. To assign V/J genes and CDR3, sequences were annotated using PyIR, a Python wrapper for IgBLAST v1.9, with IMGT germline references. Reads with weak V/J assignments (E-value above 1e-6), missing CDR3, stop codons, out-of-frame junctions, or ambiguous translated residues were removed. A V3J clonotype was defined by an identical inferred V gene, J gene, and CDR3 amino acid sequence. Percentage overlap between repertoires was computed as shared unique clonotypes divided by the size of the smaller repertoire. Three approaches were used to assess repertoire richness: RTK rarefaction, the Chao1 estimator, and Recon v2.1 estimates of unobserved clonotypes. For all TCRbeta clonotypes obtained by the gDNA method from a few donors, generation probabilities were computed with OLGA. TCRdb provides this immuneACCESS table in a form limited to in-frame rearrangements. Some clones are lacking; in checked studies, under half of them reflect an unresolved V gene, and why the rest are absent is not known. The V and J calls and clone size come from that table; D and trimming were worked out from the DNA. Recorded for this sample are just over 2,000,000 clones; around 96% of them occurred a single time. Approximately 1.2% of the sample is in the top ten clones.

What the authors observed across the whole study: The genetic and exposure-history diversity represented was limited by the small number of donors. Compared with non-shared clonotypes, clonotypes shared by all four sorted-subset donors had higher generation probabilities. When a few donors were compared, the shared fraction of clonotypes was 5% to 6.5% for naive CD4, 3.5% to 4% for naive CD8, about 2.4% for memory CD4, and 0.35% to 0.4% for memory CD8. Sampling was restricted to blood, and TCR repertoires in tissues likely differ from the TCR repertoires found in blood. Estimated clonotype richness was generally larger for naive than for memory subsets. Rarefaction of sorted-subset datasets indicated incomplete sequencing despite the large sequencing depth. Pairwise subsampling led to the expectation that sequencing depth would affect the degree of clonotype sharing among donors.

For the CD8 naive samples, CD45RO-negative cells were positively selected for CCR7, yielding a CD45RA+CCR7+ population from which TemRA cells were excluded. Healthy HIV-negative adults with no recently reported acute infections or vaccinations were included as donors. Every donor was a Caucasian adult living in Nashville, Tennessee, USA. Blood was collected by leukapheresis, and PBMCs were isolated by Ficoll-Histopaque density gradient centrifugation and then cryopreserved in liquid nitrogen vapor phase. Analytical flow cytometry was used to check the purity and quantity of each magnetically sorted T cell population. Each sorted fraction had its genomic DNA isolated and then quantified by UV absorbance on a Nanodrop 2000c.

The sequencing sample was made of naive CD8+ T cells sorted from blood. Interpreted using the paper, the cell subset or site label stands for: CD45RA+CCR7+. This receptor was obtained from a man between 18 and 35 years old in good health. Rearrangement joined TRBV4-3 to TRBJ2-2, with TRBD1 perhaps the D gene, on 6 matching bases. The nucleotides read TGCGCCAGCAGCCAAGGGGACACTAACACCGGGGAGCTGTTTTTT. Its coded protein is CASSQGDTNTGELFF.